This T cell receptor beta chain comes out of a study of radiation and T cells in renal cell carcinoma (dated by TCRdb to the early 2020s). Context from the whole study: TCR beta sequencing covered 50 or so samples in total, comprising 25 or so tumors and about 27 peripheral blood samples. In the 53 samples combined, 4 million to 5 million unique CDR3 nucleotide sequences were found, encoding some 2,500,000 unique CDR3 amino acid sequences. The final blood draw was performed at 4 weeks after radiation, at the same time as nephrectomy.

This clone appeared a single time. The clone's antigen remains unknown. The input lacks base qualities; no much larger clone sits a single base away. Following the manufacturer's recommendations, the immunoSEQ kit was used to generate TCR beta libraries from genomic DNA. To prepare the libraries, a first multiplex PCR with proprietary primers was run, followed by a second PCR that added unique barcodes, and a bead cleanup was done after each round. Each sample batch included a kit-provided positive control reaction and a negative control reaction. The final libraries underwent checking on an Agilent 4200 TapeStation D1000 ScreenTape, volumetric pooling, and quantification by qPCR. Sequencing was performed on an Illumina NextSeq500 using a MidOutput 150-cycle cartridge, with 156 Read1 cycles, 15 Index1 cycles, and the kit custom primers. The pooled library was loaded at roughly 1 pM, with a 20% PhiX control spiked in. As for how the authors treated the data: The vendor-processed data were analyzed in R, and a clonotype was defined as all T cells that share the same CDR3 nucleotide sequence. For clone abundance analyses, frequencies were normalized to the 10,000 most abundant clones per sample. Public T cell clones, which averaged fewer than five per sample, were excluded before analysis. Tumor-enriched clonotypes and baseline blood-enriched clonotypes were defined as those with an abundance difference of at least 32-fold between compartments. A beta-binomial differential abundance model was used to identify clonotypes that were expanded or contracted between blood time points. Similarity between tumor and blood repertoires was quantified using the Baroni-Urbani and Buser coefficient, and groups were compared with two-tailed Wilcoxon tests in R. The immuneACCESS repertoire file appears here via TCRdb, limited to in-frame rearrangements. These files lack a portion of the clones; in checked studies, under half of the deficit traces to unresolved V genes, and the cause of the others is not known. Clone size and V and J calls were adopted from that table, with D and trimming inferred from the DNA. A total of about 83,000 clones appear in this sample, roughly 83% of them only once. The ten top clones hold approximately 2.4% of the sample.

In light of the paper, this sample's time point label describes: blood 4 weeks post-SBRT, at nephrectomy. The sample's treatment or condition label, decoded: 15 Gy SBRT to primary tumor, nephrectomy 4 weeks later. The samples were obtained from a clinical trial, where primary renal cell carcinomas were treated with 15 Gy stereotactic body radiation therapy and then removed by nephrectomy 4 weeks afterward. To follow tumor-enriched clonotypes, serial peripheral blood was collected from radiation-treated patients at baseline and at 2 weeks and 4 weeks after SBRT. Every patient's renal cell carcinoma showed clear cell pathology. Genomic DNA for TCR sequencing was prepared using the QIAamp DNA Blood Mini Kit (Qiagen). Samples were included in the analyses only if all quality control checks were passed. What the research found in general, with its limitations: Blood repertoire dynamics were not followed beyond 4 weeks after treatment. No pretreatment tumor biopsies were available, so the baseline intratumoral presence of clonotypes could not be determined. An increase in top tumor clonotypes in blood was observed from baseline to 2 weeks post-radiation, followed by contraction by 4 weeks, which was taken to suggest transient expansion of tumor-resident clones. Effects of radiation dose or scheduling on the TCR repertoire could not be addressed with the single-armed trial design.

The source is a woman in her sixties with renal cell carcinoma. This specimen consisted of blood, obtained from a patient whose treatment included radiotherapy and nephrectomy.

The CDR3 reads as follows: CASSSGQGPYEQYF. The bases read TGTGCCAGCAGCTCAGGTCAGGGGCCCTACGAGCAGTACTTC. This chain is built from TRBV7-6 and TRBJ2-7; possibly the D gene is TRBD1, per 6 matching bases. The junction shows trimming of 4 bases on V and 2 bases on J, plus 12 bases between the germline ends. From a lookup of the germline V gene, CDR1 and CDR2 are SGHVS and FNYEAQ. The CDR3 numbers 14 residues from cysteine through phenylalanine. The DNA shown is the 42-base CDR3, in frame from base 1. With the rest looked up from the reference TRBV7-6 and TRBJ2-7 genes rather than sequenced, the full variable domain is GAGVSQSPRYKVTKRGQDVALRCDPISGHVSLYWYRQALGQGPEFLTYFNYEAQQDKSGLPNDRFSAERPEGSISTLTIQRTEQRDSAMYRCASSSGQGPYEQYFGPGTRLTVT.